This T cell receptor beta chain is drawn from a study of blood T cell repertoires in COVID-19. About the research overall: Sources were T cells, B-cell-depleted T cells, or PBMCs; the material itself was cDNA or gDNA.

Germline V gene lookup returns CDR1 LNHDA and CDR2 SQIVND (reference sequence). V shed 4 bases and J shed 4 bases, with 15 bases lying between them. The CDR3 is 15 residues long. This clone has just a few counts. Some clones are missing from TCRdb's copy, which holds only in-frame ones; the method was immunoSEQ multiplex PCR. The table records about 170,000 clones, 60% to 80% of them present only once. The chain couples TRBV19 to TRBJ2-3; possibly TRBD1 for D (6 bases). The source of this sequence is a man aged 65 to 79 with acute or convalescent COVID-19. The sample was peripheral blood. CDR3 amino acids: CASSSTGFPADTQYF. DNA of the CDR3: TGTGCCAGTAGTAGCACAGGGTTCCCAGCAGATACGCAGTATTTT.